What follows describes a single T cell receptor (beta chain). This receptor's antigen is unknown. One base away there is no much larger clone; base qualities are not given. This sample was taken from a study of CD8 T cells in Susac syndrome (dated by TCRdb to about 2019). Regarding the research as a whole: Repertoire sequencing was used to test whether CD8+ T cell activation and differentiation in Susac syndrome was antigen driven. The clonality of the CD8+ T cell repertoire was compared across 12 healthy donors, some 14 Susac syndrome patients and around 16 multiple sclerosis patients.

Peripheral blood CD8+ and CD4+ T cells from healthy donors, Susac syndrome patients and multiple sclerosis patients were profiled by high-throughput TCR beta sequencing. The multiple sclerosis controls were treatment-naive patients who had stable or active relapsing-remitting disease and met the revised McDonald criteria. CD8+ TEMRA cells were enriched by FACS, while bulk CD8+ and CD4+ T cells were purified by magnetic negative isolation. Blood was collected in EDTA tubes and processed within 24 hours, with PBMCs isolated through density gradient centrifugation. PBMCs destined for TCR sequencing were cryopreserved in liquid nitrogen and later thawed in a 37 °C water bath. The sorted or isolated CD4+, CD8+ and CD8+ TEMRA cells had a purity of 90% or higher. RNA was extracted with the RNeasy kit and 0.5 to 1 ug was reverse transcribed using random hexamers. TCR beta CDR3 regions were amplified with the immunoSEQ multiplex PCR assay covering 54 Vbeta and 13 Jbeta segments. To correct PCR amplification bias, a synthetic template baseline was used for both primer optimization and computational correction. The authors' analysis ran thus. Reads were assigned to V, D and J genes according to IMGT and analyzed in immunoSEQ Analyzer, with only productive sequences retained. Clonality was calculated as one minus the Shannon entropy normalized by log2 of the number of productive unique sequences. For each patient and control, public and private clones were evaluated within the 100 most prevalent clones. Clones were defined as Susac-specific when absent from the healthy and MS cohorts, from 1,000 to 1,100 published viral clones and from other ImmuneACCESS disease sequences. TCRdb ran its own pipeline on the public reads, namely fastp trimming at Q25 and MiXCR clone calling, and kept in-frame beta chains. Each entry merges the rows of one CDR3 protein and shows their most common DNA and genes. The V and J calls shown here were made by TCRdb, not taken from the authors' results. The sample has 100,000 to 150,000 distinct CDR3 sequences on record, 65% to 90% of them singletons. Roughly 0.5% of the sample is in the top ten clones.

Study-wide findings and limitations: The TCR sequencing and HLA analysis was acknowledged to have included a relatively small number of individuals.

A distance of 15 bases separates the germline ends of V and J, which lose 6 bases and 0 bases respectively. From cysteine to phenylalanine, the CDR3 is 15 amino acids long. The retained sequence is limited to the CDR3, 45 bases, with the frame set at the first base. In the germline V gene (reference sequence), CDR1 corresponds to GTSNPN and CDR2 to SVGIG. Input material: CD8+ T cells from PBMCs. This clonotype was obtained from a human donor with multiple sclerosis. The rearranged segments are TRBV30 and TRBJ2-1; confidence is insufficient to name the D gene. The CDR3 has the sequence CACKVLRVSYNEQFF. In nucleotide form, the sequence is TGTGCCTGTAAGGTCCTCCGCGTCTCCTACAATGAGCAGTTCTTC.